A single sample is the source of the 14 T cell receptor beta chains below, sequenced in a study of T cell responses to AZD1222 COVID-19 vaccine. Assay: immunoSEQ multiplex PCR; the TCRdb copy retains only in-frame clones and omits some. The sample holds some 130,000 clones; roughly 93% are singletons and the top ten take about 1.1%. The source was peripheral blood, collected 28 days after the second AZD1222 dose. The receptors stem from an adult who received the AZD1222 COVID-19 vaccine.

The rearrangement uses TRBV2 and TRBJ1-2, with 11 bases identical to TRBD1. Germline V CDR1 and CDR2: SNHLY, FYNNEI. The CDR3 runs 14 residues. Losses at the gene ends were 8 bases for V and 4 bases for J; bases not matched to a gene: 6. The CDR3 DNA is TGTGCCAGCGAATTGGACAGGGGGCTCTATGGCTACACCTTC. Encoded protein: CASELDRGLYGYTF.

The J gene is TRBJ1-6, the V gene TRBV5-1; D unclear. This CDR3 contains 15 residues. Deletions cut 3 bases from V and 4 bases from J, with 11 bases between. CDR1 SGHRS and CDR2 YFSETQ come from the germline V gene. CDR3 bases: TGCGCCAGCAGCTCCTCGGGGATTTATAATTCACCCCTCCACTTT. Translation gives CASSSSGIYNSPLHF. Filled out from reference TRBV5-1 and TRBJ1-6, the complete variable domain reads KAGVTQTPRYLIKTRGQQVTLSCSPISGHRSVSWYQQTPGQGLQFLFEYFSETQRNKGNFPGRFSGRQFSNSRSEMNVSTLELGDSALYLCASSSSGIYNSPLHFGNGTRLTVT.

The chain is built from TRBV2 and TRBJ2-7; 7 positions agree with TRBD1. After removal of 10 bases from V and 2 bases from J, the junction contained 8 bases not matched to a gene. The germline V gene has CDR1 SNHLY and CDR2 FYNNEI. The length of the CDR3 is 13 residues. The chain's CDR3 is CATRGQTPYEQYF. The CDR3 coding sequence is TGTGCCACCCGGGGACAGACCCCCTACGAGCAGTACTTC.

The genes are TRBV6-5 and TRBJ1-6; D gene uncertain. Germline CDR1 is MNHEY and CDR2 is SVGAGI. V lost 0 bases and J 7 bases, leaving 13 bases between the germline ends. The CDR3 is made up of 16 amino acids. CDR3 nucleotides: TGTGCCAGCAGTTACTCGATTACCCGCGGGAATTCACCCCTCCACTTT. It specifies CASSYSITRGNSPLHF.

V is TRBV19 and J is TRBJ1-5; D not resolved. Trimming shortened V by 2 bases and J by 9 bases, and 11 bases separated the two germline ends. This CDR3 has 13 amino acids. The V gene's germline CDR1 is LNHDA and CDR2 SQIVND (reference sequence). Here the CDR3 reads CASSIIGEGPQHF. As DNA, the CDR3 is TGTGCCAGTAGTATAATCGGTGAGGGGCCCCAGCATTTT. Supplemented by reference TRBV19 and TRBJ1-5, the full variable domain reads DGGITQSPKYLFRKEGQNVTLSCEQNLNHDAMYWYRQDPGQGLRLIYYSQIVNDFQKGDIAEGYSVSREKKESFPLTVTSAQKNPTAFYLCASSIIGEGPQHFGDGTRLSIL.

The rearrangement uses TRBV15 and TRBJ2-3; TRBD1 matches at 10 bases. CDR1 is LNHNV and CDR2 is YYDKDF in the germline V gene (reference sequence). The CDR3 runs to 16 residues. J gave up 5 bases and V 2 bases, and 7 bases lay outside the gene matches. In DNA form, the CDR3 reads TGTGCCACCAGCAGATCAACCGGGACAGGGGTAGATACGCAGTATTTT. Translation gives CATSRSTGTGVDTQYF.

The chain employs TRBV3-1 (or the pseudogene TRBV3-2) and TRBJ1-6; no clear D gene. The CDR3 has 12 residues. V dropped 1 base and J dropped 10 bases, with 5 bases sitting between them. CDR1 and CDR2 (germline): LGHDT, YNNKEL (reference sequence). The CDR3 is CASSQGDSPLHF. Written as DNA, the CDR3 is TGTGCCAGCAGCCAAGGCGACTCACCCCTCCACTTT.

This chain uses TRBV29-1 with TRBJ2-7; 8 bases are a match to TRBD2. The CDR3 is 13 residues long. Looked up from germline, CDR1 is SQVTM and CDR2 is ANQGSEA. With V trimmed by 4 bases and J by 0 bases, 2 bases remained unmatched. CDR3 DNA: TGCAGCGTTGGACTAGCGAACTCCTACGAGCAGTACTTC. This sequence encodes CSVGLANSYEQYF.

The CDR3 DNA reads as TGTGCCACCCCCGCTGGGTCGGACGGGGAGCTGTTTTTT. Protein sequence: CATPAGSDGELFF. This chain joins TRBV24-1 and TRBJ2-2, with D uncertain. Germline lookup yields CDR1 KGHDR and CDR2 SFDVKD. This CDR3 region has 13 residues. V was clipped by 9 bases and J by 7 bases, with 14 bases between them.

The chain links TRBV25-1 to TRBJ2-2; TRBD1 matches at 7 bases. CDR3 size: 18 residues. J lost 5 bases, V lost 5 bases, and 17 bases had no gene match. Germline assignment: CDR1 MGHDK and CDR2 SYGVNS. This CDR3 is CASSTAQRDRFLTGELFF. In DNA form, the CDR3 reads TGTGCCAGCAGTACCGCTCAAAGGGACAGATTCTTAACCGGGGAGCTGTTTTTT.

This sequence joins TRBV3-1 (or the pseudogene TRBV3-2) and TRBJ2-1; D remains ambiguous. Per the germline V gene, CDR1 is LGHDT and CDR2 is YNNKEL (reference sequence). Trimming stripped 0 bases from V and 8 bases from J, with 23 bases between. The CDR3 length is 18 residues. This CDR3 is CASSQEGGVWVGLDEQFF. The DNA of the CDR3 is TGTGCCAGCAGCCAAGAAGGTGGAGTCTGGGTAGGCCTCGATGAGCAGTTCTTC.

The chain couples TRBV4-1 to TRBJ2-5; possible D gene TRBD2, 5 bases. Germline CDR1 MGHRA, CDR2 YSYEKL. This CDR3 is built from 15 residues. With 3 bases removed from V and 5 bases from J, the gap between germline ends came to 16 bases. The CDR3 region has the DNA TGCGCCAGCAGCCAGGCCGGGAAAATCTTCGAGACCCAGTACTTC. The encoded protein is CASSQAGKIFETQYF.

Only one count was recorded for this clone. The V gene is TRBV5-1, the J gene TRBJ1-1, with D perhaps matching TRBD1 (6 bases). V lost 0 bases and J 5 bases, leaving 11 bases between the germline ends. Germline loops: CDR1 SGHRS, CDR2 YFSETQ. The CDR3 covers 14 residues. The CDR3 protein is CASSLAGGRTEAFF. In DNA form, the CDR3 reads TGCGCCAGCAGCTTGGCTGGGGGGCGGACTGAAGCTTTCTTT.

The chain is built from TRBV10-3 and TRBJ2-1, with 11 bases identical to TRBD2. The CDR3 has 16 residues. From germline, CDR1 is ENHRY and CDR2 SYGVKD. V shed 6 bases and J 0 bases; nucleotides not matched to a gene: 4. In DNA form, the CDR3 reads TGTGCCATCAGCATAACTAGCGGGAGCTCCTACAATGAGCAGTTCTTC. Translated: CAISITSGSSYNEQFF.